What follows describes a single T cell receptor beta chain. Its target is not known. V shed 0 bases, J shed 6 bases, and the junction held 7 bases outside the gene matches. Germline lookup yields CDR1 SGHKS and CDR2 YYEKEE (reference sequence). The CDR3 consists of 16 residues. The PCR employed 60 Vbeta primers together with 13 Jbeta primers. The table came from immunoSEQ multiplex PCR; TCRdb's copy has only in-frame clones and leaves some out. Among 150,000 to 200,000 clones listed, around 81% were seen once. The data originate from a study of cytomegalovirus exposure and HLA in healthy donors. Study-wide results and caveats: Researchers catalogued 150 or so TCR beta chains as cytomegalovirus-associated.

The V call is TRBV5-5, the J call TRBJ1-4; 8 bases line up with TRBD1. This receptor was identified in a woman aged 18-29 years in good health and CMV-seropositive. The sequencing sample was made of PBMCs. The CDR3 DNA follows: TGTGCCAGCAGCTTGGCCCGGACAGGGAGGGATGAAAAACTGTTTTTT. Amino acid sequence: CASSLARTGRDEKLFF.